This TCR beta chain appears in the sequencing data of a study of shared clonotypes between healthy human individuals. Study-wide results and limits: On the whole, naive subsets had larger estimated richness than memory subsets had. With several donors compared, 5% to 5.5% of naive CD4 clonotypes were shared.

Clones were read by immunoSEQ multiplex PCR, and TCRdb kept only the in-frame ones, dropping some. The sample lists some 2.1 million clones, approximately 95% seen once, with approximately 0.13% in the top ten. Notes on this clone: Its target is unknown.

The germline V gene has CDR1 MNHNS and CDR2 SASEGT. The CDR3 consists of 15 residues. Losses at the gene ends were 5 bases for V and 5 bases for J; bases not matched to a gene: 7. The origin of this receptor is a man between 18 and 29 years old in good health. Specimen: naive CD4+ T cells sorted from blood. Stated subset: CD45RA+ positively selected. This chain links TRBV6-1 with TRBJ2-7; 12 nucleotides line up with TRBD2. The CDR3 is CASSSSLAGGNEQYF. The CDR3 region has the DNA TGTGCCAGCAGTTCGTCACTAGCGGGAGGTAACGAGCAGTACTTC.